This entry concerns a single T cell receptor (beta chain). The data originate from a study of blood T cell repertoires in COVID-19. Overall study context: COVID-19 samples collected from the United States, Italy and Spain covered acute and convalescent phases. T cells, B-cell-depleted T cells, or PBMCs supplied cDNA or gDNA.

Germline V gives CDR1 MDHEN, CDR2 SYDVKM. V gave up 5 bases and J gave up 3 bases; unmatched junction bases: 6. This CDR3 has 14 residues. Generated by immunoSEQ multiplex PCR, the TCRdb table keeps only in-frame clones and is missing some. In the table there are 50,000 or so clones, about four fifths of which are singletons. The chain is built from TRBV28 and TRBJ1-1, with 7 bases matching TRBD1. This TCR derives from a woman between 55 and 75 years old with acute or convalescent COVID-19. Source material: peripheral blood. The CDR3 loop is CASSRQGWYTEAFF. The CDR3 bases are TGTGCCAGCAGTAGACAGGGTTGGTACACTGAAGCTTTCTTT. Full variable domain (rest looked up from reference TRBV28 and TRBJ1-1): DVKVTQSSRYLVKRTGEKVFLECVQDMDHENMFWYRQDPGLGLRLIYFSYDVKMKEKGDIPEGYSVSREKKERFSLILESASTNQTSMYLCASSRQGWYTEAFFGQGTRLTVV.